This T cell receptor (beta chain) was sequenced in a study of cytomegalovirus exposure and HLA in healthy donors. Findings and limits, study-wide: It was confirmed in vitro that a few of the CMV-associated chains were specific for CMV antigens. The dataset shows that most TCR sequences were rare, while some public TCRs occurred in many donors.

This clone was seen a handful of times. Its specificity is not known. V lost 7 bases, J lost 4 bases, and 7 bases lay in between. From germline, CDR1 is SNHLY and CDR2 FYNNEI. This CDR3 is 11 amino acids long. This PCR relied on a set of 60 Vbeta primers and 13 Jbeta primers. Profiled with immunoSEQ multiplex PCR; TCRdb holds only in-frame clones, not every one. In the table there are some 110,000 clones, about 69% of which are singletons. V usage is TRBV2 and J usage is TRBJ2-5; D uncertain. The TCR was taken from a woman aged 18-29 years in good health and CMV-seronegative. Sequences were obtained from PBMCs. CDR3 coding DNA: TGTGCCAGCACTAAACGAGAGACCCAGTACTTC. Its protein is CASTKRETQYF.